A selection of T cell receptor beta chains follows, all from one sample in a study of T cells in Graves' hyperthyroidism and ophthalmopathy. TCRdb recomputed calls from the multiplex PCR reads with MiXCR, one row per CDR3 protein. The repertoire consists of some 360,000 distinct CDR3 sequences, with 15% to 20% occurring once and the leading ten covering about 14%. The sample taken for sequencing was blood. These receptors came from a woman between 35 and 50 years old with Graves' ophthalmopathy. Each CDR3 is given with its conserved first and last residue. D genes are given only for firm matches. Size tells how often a clone was seen (once, few, many) or the class of an expanded clone, and some rows leave it out.

J gene	V gene	clone size	CDR3 length	D gene	CDR3 DNA	CDR3 protein
TRBJ1-1	TRBV29-1	many	11	.	TGCAGCGTCCCCAGACGGGGGATAGCTTTCTTT	CSVPRRGIAFF
TRBJ2-7	TRBV30	many	13	.	TGTGCCTGGGAGGAGGTCGGACTCTACGAGCAGTACTTC	CAWEEVGLYEQYF
TRBJ2-3	TRBV5-1	many	15	.	TGCGCCAGCAGCTCCGGGACATCCGACACAGATACGCAGTATTTT	CASSSGTSDTDTQYF
TRBJ2-7	TRBV6-1	many	14	TRBD1	TGTGCCAGCAGCGACAGGGGGCTAACCTACGAGCAGTACTTC	CASSDRGLTYEQYF
TRBJ2-7	TRBV7-2	many	14	TRBD2	TGTGCCAGCAGCGCGACTAGCGGGGTTGGCGAGCAGTACTTC	CASSATSGVGEQYF
TRBJ2-4	TRBV2	many	13	.	TGTGCCAGCAGTGAGGGGGTCAAAAACATTCAGTACTTC	CASSEGVKNIQYF
TRBJ2-1	TRBV6-1	.	12	.	TGTGCCAGCAGTATTTGGAGAAATGAGCAGTTCTTC	CASSIWRNEQFF
TRBJ2-2	TRBV11-1	many	16	TRBD1	TGTGCCAGCAGCTTGGGACAGGGATCGAACACCGGGGAGCTGTTTTTT	CASSLGQGSNTGELFF
TRBJ2-7	TRBV20-1	.	14	TRBD1	TGCAGTGCTTACACCGGGACAGGGAACTACGAGCAGTACTTC	CSAYTGTGNYEQYF
TRBJ1-2	TRBV20-1	many	10	.	TGCAGTGCCCGTGAGGCTGGCTACACCTTC	CSAREAGYTF
TRBJ2-6	TRBV6-5	many	16	.	TGTGCCAGCAGTCAGGGTTCCCCCTCTGGGGCCAACGTCCTGACTTTC	CASSQGSPSGANVLTF
TRBJ2-7	TRBV7-2	many	14	.	TGTGCCAGCAGCTTAAATAAGGGAGTACTGGGGCAGTACTTC	CASSLNKGVLGQYF
TRBJ2-5	TRBV27	many	11	.	TGTGCCAGCATCCCGCAAGAGACCCAGTACTTC	CASIPQETQYF
TRBJ2-5	TRBV6-1	once	13	TRBD2	TGTGCCAGCAGCCCCGGGACTACGGAGACCCAGTACTTC	CASSPGTTETQYF
TRBJ2-2	TRBV29-1	many	10	.	TGCAGCGTGAATAACGGGGAGCTGTTTTTT	CSVNNGELFF
TRBJ1-1	TRBV3-1	.	15	.	TGTGCCAGCAGCCCCGGGAACAGCATGAACACTGAAGCTTTCTTT	CASSPGNSMNTEAFF
TRBJ1-5	TRBV18	.	15	.	TGTGCCAGCTCACGGAGGGGCAGCGACAATCAGCCCCAGCATTTT	CASSRRGSDNQPQHF
TRBJ2-2	TRBV6-1	many	11	.	TGTGCCAGCACCCCAGCGGGGGAGCTGTTTTTT	CASTPAGELFF
TRBJ2-7	TRBV10-3	many	17	TRBD2	TGTGCCATCAGTGAGTCAACGGGATATGCGGGAGGGTACGAGCAGTACTTC	CAISESTGYAGGYEQYF
TRBJ2-7	TRBV11-2	.	16	TRBD2	TGTGCCAGCAGCTTAACCTTCTCTAGCGGGGACTACGAGCAGTACTTC	CASSLTFSSGDYEQYF
TRBJ2-2	TRBV28	.	21	TRBD1	TGTGCCAGCATACCGAGGAGGAGGCTTATGAGACAGGGGGTCAACACCGGGGAGCTGTTTTTT	CASIPRRRLMRQGVNTGELFF
TRBJ1-1	TRBV12-3/TRBV12-4	many	13	.	TGTGCCAGCAGTTCACAAGGCTCAGGCGAAGCTTTCTTT	CASSSQGSGEAFF
TRBJ1-1	TRBV9	few	14	.	TGTGCCAGCAGCGTAGAGTGGGAGTCCACTGAAGCTTTCTTT	CASSVEWESTEAFF
TRBJ2-5	TRBV6-5	many	13	.	TGTGCCAGCAGTTACGAGGGGAAAGAGACCCAGTACTTC	CASSYEGKETQYF
TRBJ1-2	TRBV29-1	.	11	.	TGCAGCGTGACCTCAACGGGTGGCTACACCTTC	CSVTSTGGYTF
TRBJ2-7	TRBV7-2	many	13	.	TGTGCCAGCAGCTTGGTGGGAGCGCGCGAGCAGTACTTC	CASSLVGAREQYF
TRBJ1-5	TRBV7-9	many	14	.	TGTGCCAGCAGCTTAGGGAGAGGCAATCAGCCCCAGCATTTT	CASSLGRGNQPQHF
TRBJ1-2	TRBV3-1	many	12	TRBD1	TGTGCCAGCACCAGGGGGAACTATGGCTACACCTTC	CASTRGNYGYTF
TRBJ2-7	TRBV11-2	many	18	TRBD2	TGTGCCAGCAGCTTGGGATACGCGGGAGGGCCGTCATCTTACGAGCAGTACTTC	CASSLGYAGGPSSYEQYF
TRBJ1-2	TRBV12-3/TRBV12-4	many	15	TRBD1	TGTGCCAGCGAAAAACAGGGGCACGTGCGGGATGGCTACACCTTC	CASEKQGHVRDGYTF
TRBJ2-5	TRBV29-1	many	13	.	TGCAGCGTTGATTGGCAGGGGCAAGAGACCCAGTACTTC	CSVDWQGQETQYF
TRBJ2-7	TRBV2	.	15	.	TGTGCCAGCAGCGACGGTCCTAAGGACGACTACGAGCAGTACTTC	CASSDGPKDDYEQYF
TRBJ1-1	TRBV28	many	16	TRBD1	TGTGCCAGCAGTTTATCCCGGACAGGGAGGTCCGCTGAAGCTTTCTTT	CASSLSRTGRSAEAFF
TRBJ2-7	TRBV20-1	few	15	TRBD2	TGCAGTGCTAGAGAGGTCACTAGCGGGAGTTACGAGCAGTACTTC	CSAREVTSGSYEQYF
TRBJ2-7	TRBV28	many	14	TRBD2	TGTGCCAGCGCTCGGACTAGCGGGAGTAGCGAGCAGTACTTC	CASARTSGSSEQYF
TRBJ1-1	TRBV6-5	many	14	.	TGTGCCAGCAGTTACGGCCTGGGAGGAGGATCGGCTTTCTTT	CASSYGLGGGSAFF
TRBJ2-5	TRBV7-6	many	16	TRBD2	TGTGCCAGCAGCCAGTACATAGCGGGAGGACAAGAGACCCAGTACTTC	CASSQYIAGGQETQYF
TRBJ2-7	TRBV11-2	.	15	TRBD1	TGTGCCAGCAGCCCCTCCGGGACAGAGAGGGACGAGCAGTACTTC	CASSPSGTERDEQYF
TRBJ1-1	TRBV4-3	.	15	.	TGCGCCAGCAGCCAAGAGTTTTTGGGGAACACTGAAGCTTTCTTT	CASSQEFLGNTEAFF
TRBJ1-5	TRBV6-4	.	17	TRBD1	TGTGCCAGCAGTGACGAGGGACAGGGGAGGCGGAATCAGCCCCAGCATTTT	CASSDEGQGRRNQPQHF
TRBJ1-1	TRBV6-5	many	17	.	TGTGCCAGCAGTTACGGAGGAAAGAACTTTATGAACACTGAAGCTTTCTTT	CASSYGGKNFMNTEAFF
TRBJ2-7	TRBV20-1	many	13	TRBD2	TGCAGTGCCACCCGGGACTACTCCTACGAGCAGTACTTC	CSATRDYSYEQYF
TRBJ2-5	TRBV6-5	many	13	.	TGTGCCAGCAGTTTTAGACCAGGAGAGACCCAGTACTTC	CASSFRPGETQYF
TRBJ1-2	TRBV10-1	.	13	.	TGCGCCAGCAGTTTTGGGTCGGAGTATGGTTACACCTTC	CASSFGSEYGYTF
TRBJ2-7	TRBV6-5	.	13	TRBD1	TGTGCCAGCAGTTGGGACAGGGTTGGGGAGCAGTACTTC	CASSWDRVGEQYF
TRBJ2-7	TRBV6-2/TRBV6-3	many	13	.	TGTGCCAGCAGTTGCGGTAATCCCGACGAGCAGTACTTC	CASSCGNPDEQYF
TRBJ1-5	TRBV15	many	15	TRBD1	TGTGCCACCAGCTCTAAACGACAGGGGGATCAGCCCCAGCATTTT	CATSSKRQGDQPQHF
TRBJ1-5	TRBV12-3/TRBV12-4	many	14	.	TGTGCCAGCAGCCGGGACGGCAACAATCAGCCCCAGCATTTT	CASSRDGNNQPQHF